The 7 T cell receptor beta chains presented below share a single source sample, sequenced in a study of T cell responses to AZD1222 COVID-19 vaccine. Produced via immunoSEQ multiplex PCR; TCRdb's table is partial and in-frame only. The sample gives 150,000 to 200,000 clones, approximately 89% of which show up once; approximately 4.8% is in the top ten. Sequenced here: peripheral blood, sampled on day 0 of AZD1222 vaccination. The origin of the receptors is an adult in good health.

This chain links TRBV2 with TRBJ2-2; D is unresolved. Trimming took 7 bases from V and 0 from J, leaving 12 bases between them. CDR1 is SNHLY, CDR2 FYNNEI, per germline. The CDR3 contains 15 residues. CDR3 sequence (DNA): TGTGCCAGCACTTTCGGCGATTCGAACACCGGGGAGCTGTTTTTT. This sequence encodes CASTFGDSNTGELFF.

The chain is built from TRBV10-3 and TRBJ2-7; TRBD1 agrees at 8 bases. Trimming cost V 0 bases and J 5 bases; bases outside gene matches: 9. In germline, CDR1 is ENHRY, CDR2 SYGVKD. There are 16 residues in the CDR3. The CDR3 region is CAISESRAGGADEQYF. The CDR3 DNA is TGTGCCATCAGTGAGTCAAGGGCAGGGGGCGCGGACGAGCAGTACTTC.

The gene calls are TRBV12-3 or TRBV12-4 and TRBJ1-1, with TRBD1 as a possible D gene (5 bases). The CDR3 runs to 12 residues. The V end was cut by 3 bases, the J end by 6 bases, with 8 bases between. Here the CDR3 DNA reads TGTGCCAGCAGTTTGGTGGGACCTGAAGCTTTCTTT. Translation: CASSLVGPEAFF.

In its sample, this clone was seen a few times. The chain links TRBV7-6 to TRBJ2-7; 7 nucleotides align to TRBD1. The V gene end was trimmed by 3 bases and the J gene end by 1 base; junction bases not matched to a gene: 9. Per germline, CDR1 SGHVS and CDR2 FNYEAQ. The CDR3 has 16 amino acids. Here the CDR3 reads CASSFSGTDGSYEQYF. For the CDR3, the DNA is TGTGCCAGCAGCTTCTCCGGGACAGATGGTTCCTACGAGCAGTACTTC.

The chain recombines TRBV19 with TRBJ2-2, with D maybe TRBD2 (6 bases). This CDR3 has 16 residues. Germline V gene sequence: CDR1 LNHDA, CDR2 SQIVND (reference sequence). V dropped 3 bases and J dropped 4 bases, with 15 bases sitting between them. CDR3 DNA: TGTGCCAGTAGTATCCTGGAGGGAGCGGGCACCGGGGAGCTGTTTTTT. Its protein product is CASSILEGAGTGELFF.

The V and J genes are TRBV5-6 and TRBJ1-1; 10 nucleotides match TRBD1. Germline-derived CDR1 and CDR2 are SGHDT and YYEEEE. This CDR3 is built from 14 residues. V dropped 3 bases and J dropped 4; count of bases not matched to a gene: 3. The CDR3 sequence is CASSWTGGGTEAFF. In DNA form, the CDR3 reads TGTGCCAGCAGCTGGACAGGGGGAGGCACTGAAGCTTTCTTT. The full variable domain, completed using reference TRBV5-6 and TRBJ1-1, is DAGVTQSPTHLIKTRGQQVTLRCSPKSGHDTVSWYQQALGQGPQFIFQYYEEEERQRGNFPDRFSGHQFPNYSSELNVNALLLGDSALYLCASSWTGGGTEAFFGQGTRLTVV.

The chain is built from TRBV10-3 and TRBJ1-1; D unclear. From germline, CDR1 is ENHRY and CDR2 SYGVKD. Trimming removed 2 bases from V and 6 bases from J, with 10 bases in between. CDR3 length: 13 amino acids. The CDR3 here is CAISEAGIAEAFF. The DNA for the CDR3 is TGTGCCATCAGTGAGGCCGGGATAGCTGAAGCTTTCTTT.